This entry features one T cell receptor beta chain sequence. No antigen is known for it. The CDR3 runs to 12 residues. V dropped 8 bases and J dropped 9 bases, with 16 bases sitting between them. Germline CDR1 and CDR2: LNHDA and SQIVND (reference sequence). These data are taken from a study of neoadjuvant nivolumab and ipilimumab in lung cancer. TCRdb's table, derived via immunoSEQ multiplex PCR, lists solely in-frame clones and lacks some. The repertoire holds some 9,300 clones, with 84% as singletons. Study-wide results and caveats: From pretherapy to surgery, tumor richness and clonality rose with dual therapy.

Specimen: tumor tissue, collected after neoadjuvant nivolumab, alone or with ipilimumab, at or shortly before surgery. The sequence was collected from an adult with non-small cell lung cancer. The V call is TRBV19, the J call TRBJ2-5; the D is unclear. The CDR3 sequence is CASLGLRGAQYF. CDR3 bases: TGTGCCAGTCTCGGGCTCCGTGGGGCCCAGTACTTC.